Below are 27 T cell receptor beta chains sequenced from a single sample in a study of blood T cell repertoires in COVID-19. Profiling relied on immunoSEQ multiplex PCR, and the TCRdb table lists in-frame clones only, not all of them. This table holds about 180,000 clones, 70% to 90% found once. The material sequenced was peripheral blood. The receptors were gathered from a man in his late teens or twenties who had recovered from COVID-19.

CDR3 sequence: CSVGTGGADQPQHF. CDR3 DNA sequence: TGCAGCGTTGGGACAGGGGGCGCAGATCAGCCCCAGCATTTT. The chain employs TRBV29-1 and TRBJ1-5; the match to TRBD1 covers 11 bases. V trimming: 4 bases; J trimming: 5 bases; junction bases outside the gene matches: 4. There are 14 residues in the CDR3. CDR1 is SQVTM and CDR2 is ANQGSEA in the germline V gene. The full variable domain, completed using reference TRBV29-1 and TRBJ1-5, is SAVISQKPSRDICQRGTSLTIQCQVDSQVTMMFWYRQQPGQSLTLIATANQGSEATYESGFVIDKFPISRPNLTFSTLTVSNMSPEDSSIYLCSVGTGGADQPQHFGDGTRLSIL.

V is TRBV4-1 and J is TRBJ2-2, with D tentatively TRBD1 (6 bases). The CDR3 is 13 amino acids. Germline loops: CDR1 MGHRA, CDR2 YSYEKL. V was cut by 6 bases and J by 4 bases, with 9 bases left in between. CDR3 coding DNA: TGCGCCAGCAGTGGGACATTCACCGGGGAGCTGTTTTTT. Protein sequence: CASSGTFTGELFF.

This clone was found once. The V gene is TRBV10-1, the J gene TRBJ1-2, with D unclear. Trimming cost V 4 bases and J 4 bases, with 10 bases left between them. The CDR3 has 13 residues. The germline V gene encodes CDR1 WNHNN and CDR2 SYGVQD (reference sequence). The CDR3 DNA reads as TGCGCCAGCAGTGGAGGGCCAGGCTATGGCTACACCTTC. Protein sequence: CASSGGPGYGYTF.

The rearrangement joins TRBV5-5 to TRBJ1-2; 10 positions agree with TRBD1. The CDR3 extends over 18 amino acids. Germline CDR1 is SGHKS and CDR2 is YYEKEE (reference sequence). Unmatched junction bases numbered 20, after V lost 4 bases and J lost 8 bases. This chain's CDR3 is CASSLFGVMTGGASGYTF. For the CDR3, the DNA is TGTGCCAGCAGCCTATTTGGGGTTATGACAGGGGGCGCGTCGGGCTACACCTTC. Full variable domain (outside the CDR3, taken from reference TRBV5-5 and TRBJ1-2): DAGVTQSPTHLIKTRGQQVTLRCSPISGHKSVSWYQQVLGQGPQFIFQYYEKEERGRGNFPDRFSARQFPNYSSELNVNALLLGDSALYLCASSLFGVMTGGASGYTFGSGTRLTVV.

This rearrangement joins TRBV10-3 to TRBJ2-3; 9 bases agree with TRBD2. The ends lost 3 bases at V and 2 bases at J; junction bases unmatched: 3. Germline assignment: CDR1 ENHRY and CDR2 SYGVKD. The CDR3 extends over 15 amino acids. CDR3 DNA sequence: TGTGCCATCAGTGATAGACTAGCGGTCACAGATACGCAGTATTTT. Amino acid sequence: CAISDRLAVTDTQYF.

V and J are TRBV7-9 and TRBJ1-2; a possible D gene is TRBD1 (5 bases). This CDR3 contains 15 residues. Germline loops: CDR1 SEHNR, CDR2 FQNEAQ (reference sequence). Trimming removed 5 bases at V and 8 bases at J, with 21 bases between. The CDR3 here is CASSPPGGTLVGYTF. In DNA, the CDR3 is TGTGCCAGCAGCCCACCGGGGGGAACACTGGTCGGCTACACCTTC. Combining the CDR3 with reference TRBV7-9 and TRBJ1-2 gives the whole variable domain DTGVSQNPRHKITKRGQNVTFRCDPISEHNRLYWYRQTLGQGPEFLTYFQNEAQLEKSRLLSDRFSAERPKGSFSTLEIQRTEQGDSAMYLCASSPPGGTLVGYTFGSGTRLTVV.

This clone occurred a few times. The rearrangement uses TRBV5-3 and TRBJ1-2; D remains ambiguous. TRBV5-3 is annotated as an ORF whose role is uncertain. This CDR3 comprises 13 residues. The V end was cut by 7 bases, the J end by 3 bases, with 13 bases between. CDR3 coding DNA: TGTGCCAGAGCTAGAGAGGTTTACTATGGCTACACCTTC. It codes for CARAREVYYGYTF.

This chain joins TRBV4-1 and TRBJ2-1; 8 bases fit TRBD1. V was pared by 0 bases and J by 5 bases, with 12 bases of the junction left unmatched. The CDR3 extends over 18 amino acids. Germline loops: CDR1 MGHRA, CDR2 YSYEKL. The CDR3 reads CASSQEVFVRGPDNEQFF. In DNA form, the CDR3 reads TGCGCCAGCAGCCAAGAGGTATTTGTCAGGGGGCCCGACAATGAGCAGTTCTTC.

This chain connects TRBV19 to TRBJ2-2, with 8 bases aligning to TRBD2. The CDR3 has 15 residues. CDR1 and CDR2 from the germline V gene are LNHDA and SQIVND (reference sequence). The J segment lost 6 bases and the V segment lost 6 bases, leaving 9 bases of the junction unmatched. The CDR3 sequence: CASRTTSGTPGELFF. In DNA, the CDR3 is TGTGCCAGTAGAACAACTAGCGGCACCCCCGGGGAGCTGTTTTTT. Using reference TRBV19 and TRBJ2-2 for the parts outside the CDR3, the full variable domain is DGGITQSPKYLFRKEGQNVTLSCEQNLNHDAMYWYRQDPGQGLRLIYYSQIVNDFQKGDIAEGYSVSREKKESFPLTVTSAQKNPTAFYLCASRTTSGTPGELFFGEGSRLTVL.

This clone was picked up a small number of times. V gene TRBV7-2 combines with J gene TRBJ2-2; the match to TRBD1 covers 7 bases. V shed 5 bases and J 5 bases; nucleotides not matched to a gene: 2. Looked up from germline, CDR1 is SGHTA and CDR2 is FQGNSA. The CDR3 covers 13 residues. The CDR3, as DNA: TGTGCCAGCAGCACACAGGGGACCGGGGAGCTGTTTTTT. Its protein product is CASSTQGTGELFF.

CDR3 in DNA: TGTGCCAGCAGTGGGACAGGGGGCGTAGGGGCCAAAAACATTCAGTACTTC. Amino acid sequence: CASSGTGGVGAKNIQYF. The rearrangement joins TRBV27 to TRBJ2-4; 12 positions match TRBD1. Trimming at V came to 5 bases and at J to 1 base, leaving 6 bases not matched to a gene. The CDR3 is 17 residues long. CDR1 and CDR2 from the germline V gene are MNHEY and SMNVEV (reference sequence).

This chain joins TRBV6-6 and TRBJ2-1; TRBD2 matches at 8 bases. CDR1 and CDR2 (germline): MNHNY, SVGAGI (reference sequence). The CDR3 spans 15 residues. J gave up 3 bases and V 0 bases, and 1 base lay outside the gene matches. The CDR3 DNA reads TGTGCCAGCAGTTACTCTGGGACTAGCTACAATGAGCAGTTCTTC. Translating it yields CASSYSGTSYNEQFF.

The chain has TRBV5-1 and TRBJ1-1, with D uncertain. Germline CDR1 SGHRS, CDR2 YFSETQ. This CDR3 is built from 12 residues. Trimming stripped 4 bases from V and 5 bases from J, with 9 bases between. CDR3 residues: CASSPGRTEAFF. In DNA, the CDR3 is TGCGCCAGCAGCCCTGGGAGGACTGAAGCTTTCTTT. The entire variable domain, with the rest obtained from reference TRBV5-1 and TRBJ1-1, is as follows: KAGVTQTPRYLIKTRGQQVTLSCSPISGHRSVSWYQQTPGQGLQFLFEYFSETQRNKGNFPGRFSGRQFSNSRSEMNVSTLELGDSALYLCASSPGRTEAFFGQGTRLTVV.

V gene TRBV7-9 combines with J gene TRBJ1-5, with a possible D match to TRBD1 (5 bases). Trimming left V 5 bases short and J 6 bases short, with 8 bases between. This CDR3 has 12 amino acids. Germline V lookup: CDR1 SEHNR, CDR2 FQNEAQ (reference sequence). CDR3 sequence: CASSIGGQPQHF. The CDR3 region has the DNA TGTGCCAGCAGCATCGGGGGTCAGCCCCAGCATTTT.

The chain combines TRBV10-3 with TRBJ2-7; D may be TRBD1 (7 bases). V was shortened by 7 bases and J by 2 bases, with 18 bases between the two germline ends. Germline loops: CDR1 ENHRY, CDR2 SYGVKD. This CDR3 comprises 15 residues. The CDR3 region has the DNA TGTGCCATCATAAATAACAGGGGAGGAACCTACGAGCAGTACTTC. Residues: CAIINNRGGTYEQYF.

The chain uses TRBV5-1 and TRBJ1-6; D may be TRBD1 (6 bases). Trimming pared 0 bases from V and 7 bases from J, leaving 8 bases between. Germline-derived CDR1 and CDR2 are SGHRS and YFSETQ. The length of the CDR3 is 14 residues. CDR3 sequence (DNA): TGCGCCAGCAGCTTGGAACAGGGAAATTCACCCCTCCACTTT. As protein: CASSLEQGNSPLHF.

This clone was recorded only once. V usage is TRBV2 and J usage is TRBJ2-3, with 7 bases aligning to TRBD2. This CDR3 is 15 amino acids long. V was pared by 3 bases and J by 5 bases, with 8 bases of the junction left unmatched. The germline CDR1 and CDR2 sequences are SNHLY and FYNNEI. CDR3 in DNA: TGTGCCAGCAGTGATCGAGGGAGGGCCAGAGATACGCAGTATTTT. As protein: CASSDRGRARDTQYF.

The chain is built from TRBV7-2 and TRBJ2-3; TRBD2 aligns across 11 bases. CDR1 and CDR2 from the germline V gene are SGHTA and FQGNSA. V lost 5 bases, J lost 3 bases, and 7 bases stayed unmatched. The CDR3 length is 16 residues. CDR3 residues: CASSPTRTSGTDTQYF. The CDR3 DNA reads as TGTGCCAGCAGCCCGACGCGGACTAGCGGGACAGATACGCAGTATTTT.

The chain has TRBV6-2 or TRBV6-3 and TRBJ1-4; no clear D gene. Germline V lookup: CDR1 MNHEY, CDR2 SVGEGT. Trimming removed 8 bases from V and 0 bases from J, with 13 bases in between. The CDR3 runs 15 residues. The CDR3 sequence is CASGWRVATNEKLFF. DNA for the CDR3: TGTGCCAGCGGTTGGAGAGTTGCAACTAATGAAAAACTGTTTTTT.

The chain joins TRBV11-2 to TRBJ2-2; the D is unclear. V gave up 0 bases and J gave up 7 bases, with 6 bases separating them. The CDR3 consists of 13 residues. Looked up from germline, CDR1 is SGHAT and CDR2 is FQNNGV. The CDR3 here is CASSLDLIGELFF. The CDR3 nucleotides are TGTGCCAGCAGCTTAGATCTAATCGGGGAGCTGTTTTTT.

This chain joins TRBV11-3 and TRBJ2-1, with TRBD2 matching 10 bases. Unmatched junction bases numbered 5, after V lost 6 bases and J lost 0 bases. Germline-derived CDR1 and CDR2 are SGHNT and YENEEA. The CDR3 is made up of 16 amino acids. CDR3 nucleotide sequence: TGTGCCAGCAGTACCAGCGGGAGGGCCTCCTACAATGAGCAGTTCTTC. Protein product: CASSTSGRASYNEQFF.

The CDR3 reads CASTPYAPNYGYTF. CDR3 in DNA: TGTGCCAGCACCCCCTATGCCCCTAACTATGGCTACACCTTC. The chain recombines TRBV6-6 with TRBJ1-2, with D hard to call. CDR1 and CDR2 (germline): MNHNY, SVGAGI (reference sequence). The ends were cut back, 7 bases at V and 0 bases at J, with 12 bases in the middle. This CDR3 spans 14 amino acids.

This sequence joins TRBV3-1 (or the pseudogene TRBV3-2) and TRBJ1-1; 9 nucleotides match TRBD1. The V segment lost 3 bases and the J segment 5 bases; nucleotides outside the gene matches: 4. This CDR3 spans 14 amino acids. Germline V gene sequence: CDR1 LGHDT, CDR2 YNNKEL (reference sequence). The CDR3 bases are TGTGCCAGCAGCCACAGGACAGGGGAAACTGAAGCTTTCTTT. As protein: CASSHRTGETEAFF.

As for this clone: Compared with germline, one end of the junction differs, possibly owing to a read error. This sequence joins TRBV28 and TRBJ2-7; perhaps TRBD2 as D (5 bases). The CDR3 spans 10 residues. Germline V CDR1 and CDR2: MDHEN, SYDVKM. CDR3 nucleotides: TGTGCCAGCAGGAGCCTAGCTTGGCACTTC. Protein product: CASRSLAWHF.

This chain joins TRBV7-8 and TRBJ1-6; 7 bases are a match to TRBD1. The CDR3 runs 16 residues. From germline, CDR1 is SGHVS and CDR2 FQNEAQ. The V gene end was trimmed by 5 bases and the J gene end by 0 bases; junction bases not matched to a gene: 4. The CDR3 protein is CASSPGQSSYNSPLHF. CDR3 nucleotides: TGTGCCAGCAGCCCGGGACAGAGCTCCTATAATTCACCCCTCCACTTT. The full variable domain, its missing parts supplied by reference TRBV7-8 and TRBJ1-6, is GAGVSQSPRYKVAKRGQDVALRCDPISGHVSLFWYQQALGQGPEFLTYFQNEAQLDKSGLPSDRFFAERPEGSVSTLKIQRTQQEDSAVYLCASSPGQSSYNSPLHFGNGTRLTVT.

This clone has only a few counts. The rearrangement uses TRBV10-3 and TRBJ2-3, with 8 bases identical to TRBD2. The CDR3 loop spans 15 amino acids. Trimming removed 6 bases from V and 3 bases from J; junction bases left unmatched: 8. Germline CDR1 ENHRY, CDR2 SYGVKD. The chain's CDR3 is CAISFGLAATDTQYF. The CDR3 nucleotides are TGTGCCATCAGCTTCGGACTAGCAGCAACAGATACGCAGTATTTT.

The chain employs TRBV27 and TRBJ1-1; D possibly corresponds to TRBD1 (5 bases). The germline V and J ends were trimmed by 2 bases and 1 base, with 11 bases remaining between them. From germline, CDR1 is MNHEY and CDR2 SMNVEV (reference sequence). CDR3 length equals 15 residues. CDR3 in DNA: TGTGCCAGCAGTTTACGGCGGCAGGGGAACACTGAAGCTTTCTTT. It yields the protein CASSLRRQGNTEAFF.